Below, 20 T cell receptor beta chains from the same sample are listed, as sequenced in a study of T cell changes during pregnancy in multiple sclerosis. TCRdb's copy holds only in-frame clones and misses some; the assay was immunoSEQ multiplex PCR. Seen here are 40,000 to 45,000 clones, over 80% observed once, and the top ten hold roughly 0.75%. The sample here was CD4+ T cells from peripheral blood mononuclear cells, taken before pregnancy. All receptors come from a female donor with multiple sclerosis, enrolled in a pregnancy study.

The chain has TRBV30 and TRBJ1-2; D is possibly TRBD1 (6 bases). This CDR3 spans 12 amino acids. Germline V lookup: CDR1 GTSNPN, CDR2 SVGIG (reference sequence). Trimming shortened V by 1 base and J by 4 bases, and 7 bases separated the two germline ends. CDR3 in DNA: TGTGCCTGGAGTGGGGGGCCCTATGGCTACACCTTC. Its translation is CAWSGGPYGYTF. The full variable domain, completed using reference TRBV30 and TRBJ1-2, is SQTIHQWPATLVQPVGSPLSLECTVEGTSNPNLYWYRQAAGRGLQLLFYSVGIGQISSEVPQNLSASRPQDRQFILSSKKLLLSDSGFYLCAWSGGPYGYTFGSGTRLTVV.

The chain employs TRBV19 and TRBJ1-5; 8 bases are shared with TRBD1. Germline CDR1 and CDR2: LNHDA and SQIVND (reference sequence). There are 13 residues in the CDR3. Trimming took 5 bases from V and 7 from J; bases not matched to a gene: 4. The CDR3 protein is CASSQTGDQPQHF. The CDR3, as DNA: TGTGCCAGTAGTCAGACAGGGGACCAGCCCCAGCATTTT.

The V gene is TRBV18, the J gene TRBJ1-1; 7 nucleotides agree with TRBD1. Germline CDR1 reads KGHSH; CDR2 reads LQKENI. Trimming cost V 1 base and J 1 base; bases outside gene matches: 3. The CDR3 totals 15 residues. CDR3 protein: CASSPLGQPNTEAFF. The CDR3 DNA reads as TGTGCCAGCTCACCACTGGGACAGCCGAACACTGAAGCTTTCTTT.

This chain joins TRBV9 and TRBJ1-2; D not certain. V lost 0 bases to trimming and J lost 6 bases, with 12 bases between them. Germline CDR1 reads SGDLS; CDR2 reads YYNGEE. The CDR3 is 14 residues long. CDR3 loop: CASSVARIGNGYTF. The CDR3 DNA sequence: TGTGCCAGCAGCGTAGCGAGGATCGGGAATGGCTACACCTTC.

CDR3 coding DNA: TGTGCCAGCGAAGGACAGGGGGCTACCAACAATGAGCAGTTCTTC. As protein: CASEGQGATNNEQFF. The rearrangement uses TRBV19 and TRBJ2-1, with 11 bases that match TRBD1. CDR1 is LNHDA, CDR2 SQIVND, per germline (reference sequence). V lost 9 bases to trimming and J lost 5 bases; unmatched junction nucleotides: 9. This CDR3 region has 15 residues.

V gene TRBV19 combines with J gene TRBJ2-3; the D is unclear. CDR3 size: 14 residues. Germline CDR1 reads LNHDA; CDR2 reads SQIVND (reference sequence). The ends were cut back, 2 bases at V and 8 bases at J, with 14 bases in the middle. CDR3 nucleotide sequence: TGTGCCAGTAGTATAAGCCAGGTTTTGGGTACGCAGTATTTT. Residues: CASSISQVLGTQYF.

V gene TRBV19 combines with J gene TRBJ1-1; maybe TRBD1 (6 bases). The CDR3 contains 13 residues. V gave up 3 bases and J gave up 1 base, with 6 bases separating them. The germline gives CDR1 LNHDA, CDR2 SQIVND (reference sequence). For the CDR3, the DNA is TGTGCCAGTAGTATCAGGGGGAACACTGAAGCTTTCTTT. Encoded protein: CASSIRGNTEAFF.

The genes are TRBV18 and TRBJ1-2, with 8 bases that match TRBD1. CDR3 length: 13 amino acids. Unmatched junction bases numbered 3, after V lost 6 bases and J lost 3 bases. The germline CDR1 and CDR2 sequences are KGHSH and LQKENI. The CDR3 DNA reads as TGTGCCAGCTCTCCGGGACAGGACTATGGCTACACCTTC. It codes for CASSPGQDYGYTF.

This chain joins TRBV29-1 and TRBJ2-3; 7 nucleotides line up with TRBD2. J gave up 3 bases and V 5 bases, and 5 bases lay outside the gene matches. The CDR3 totals 13 residues. Germline-derived CDR1 and CDR2 are SQVTM and ANQGSEA. The CDR3 coding sequence is TGCAGCGTTAGCGGGGTTATAACAGATACGCAGTATTTT. It translates to CSVSGVITDTQYF.

The gene calls are TRBV9 and TRBJ2-5; TRBD1 agrees at 10 bases. Looked up from germline, CDR1 is SGDLS and CDR2 is YYNGEE. This CDR3 spans 15 amino acids. The V and J ends lost 2 bases and 4 bases, in that order; junction bases with no gene match: 5. The CDR3 here is CASSVGTGERETQYF. In DNA, the CDR3 is TGTGCCAGCAGCGTCGGGACAGGGGAAAGAGAGACCCAGTACTTC.

V and J are TRBV7-8 and TRBJ1-1; unclear D gene. This CDR3 has 15 residues. Trimming pared 5 bases from V and 4 bases from J, leaving 17 bases between. Germline assignment: CDR1 SGHVS and CDR2 FQNEAQ. CDR3 region: CASSLNGEVVTEAFF. The CDR3 DNA follows: TGTGCCAGCAGCCTGAACGGGGAGGTAGTCACTGAAGCTTTCTTT.

V gene TRBV18 combines with J gene TRBJ2-3; 10 bases match TRBD2. Germline V gene lookup returns CDR1 KGHSH and CDR2 LQKENI. Losses at the gene ends were 5 bases for V and 2 bases for J; bases not matched to a gene: 7. The CDR3 loop spans 16 amino acids. Here the CDR3 reads CASSSALAGITDTQYF. The CDR3 DNA follows: TGTGCCAGCTCATCCGCACTAGCGGGGATCACAGATACGCAGTATTTT.

The chain links TRBV7-8 to TRBJ1-3, with unresolved D. The CDR3 runs to 15 residues. With 1 base removed from V and 1 base from J, the gap between germline ends came to 8 bases. Germline V gene sequence: CDR1 SGHVS, CDR2 FQNEAQ. This chain's CDR3 is CASSLVAGSGNTIYF. CDR3 bases: TGTGCCAGCAGCTTAGTTGCGGGGTCTGGAAACACCATATATTTT.

This chain links TRBV6-5 with TRBJ2-6; unclear D gene. The CDR3 sequence is 14 residues long. The V end lost 6 bases, the J end lost 0 bases, and 6 bases lay between the germline ends. Germline assignment: CDR1 MNHEY and CDR2 SVGAGI. The CDR3: CASSRNSGANVLTF. The CDR3 nucleotides read TGTGCCAGCAGCAGGAACTCTGGGGCCAACGTCCTGACTTTC.

V usage is TRBV2 and J usage is TRBJ1-1; the match to TRBD1 covers 8 bases. J lost 7 bases, V lost 10 bases, and 11 bases had no gene match. Germline V CDR1 and CDR2: SNHLY, FYNNEI. The CDR3 has 13 residues. This chain's CDR3 is CAIRNRGEGEAFF. The CDR3 DNA follows: TGTGCCATCAGGAACAGGGGGGAGGGTGAAGCTTTCTTT.

V and J are TRBV18 and TRBJ2-1, with 9 bases that match TRBD2. The CDR3 contains 15 residues. Trimming took 4 bases from V and 9 from J; bases not matched to a gene: 10. CDR1 is KGHSH, CDR2 LQKENI, per germline. As DNA, the CDR3 is TGTGCCAGCTCACTCCTAGCGGGGACCACTGGTGAGCAGTTCTTC. Translating gives CASSLLAGTTGEQFF. The variable domain in full, completed from reference TRBV18 and TRBJ2-1, reads NAGVMQNPRHLVRRRGQEARLRCSPMKGHSHVYWYRQLPEEGLKFMVYLQKENIIDESGMPKERFSAEFPKEGPSILRIQQVVRGDSAAYFCASSLLAGTTGEQFFGPGTRLTVL.

This chain uses TRBV5-5 with TRBJ1-1, with a possible D match to TRBD1 (6 bases). Germline CDR1 SGHKS, CDR2 YYEKEE (reference sequence). This CDR3 spans 15 amino acids. The V end lost 4 bases, the J end lost 3 bases, and 16 bases lay between the germline ends. CDR3 region: CASSGMQGIYTEAFF. For the CDR3, the DNA is TGTGCCAGCAGCGGGATGCAGGGGATCTACACTGAAGCTTTCTTT.

The rearrangement joins TRBV5-5 to TRBJ1-4, with a tentative D call TRBD1 (6 bases). The germline CDR1 and CDR2 sequences are SGHKS and YYEKEE (reference sequence). Trimming took 4 bases from V and 6 from J, leaving 13 bases between them. This CDR3 has 14 amino acids. The CDR3 loop is CASSLTGPDEKLFF. CDR3 DNA: TGTGCCAGCAGCCTCACAGGGCCCGATGAAAAACTGTTTTTT.

This clone has a single count. The sample carries other DNA sequences with the same CDR3. The chain recombines TRBV4-2 with TRBJ1-2; a weak D match, TRBD1 (5 bases). The CDR3 is 14 residues long. Germline values: CDR1 LGHNA, CDR2 YNFKEQ. Trimming stripped 0 bases from V and 7 bases from J, with 12 bases between. In DNA, the CDR3 is TGTGCCAGCAGCCAAGAAAACCAGGGTGGTGGCTACACCTTC. This codes for CASSQENQGGGYTF.

This chain's CDR3 is CASSYHYEQYF. The CDR3 coding sequence is TGTGCCAGCAGCTATCACTACGAGCAGTACTTC. This chain joins TRBV11-2 and TRBJ2-7; D is undetermined. V was pared by 4 bases and J by 3 bases, with 4 bases between. Germline V gene data show CDR1 as SGHAT and CDR2 as FQNNGV. The CDR3 extends over 11 amino acids.